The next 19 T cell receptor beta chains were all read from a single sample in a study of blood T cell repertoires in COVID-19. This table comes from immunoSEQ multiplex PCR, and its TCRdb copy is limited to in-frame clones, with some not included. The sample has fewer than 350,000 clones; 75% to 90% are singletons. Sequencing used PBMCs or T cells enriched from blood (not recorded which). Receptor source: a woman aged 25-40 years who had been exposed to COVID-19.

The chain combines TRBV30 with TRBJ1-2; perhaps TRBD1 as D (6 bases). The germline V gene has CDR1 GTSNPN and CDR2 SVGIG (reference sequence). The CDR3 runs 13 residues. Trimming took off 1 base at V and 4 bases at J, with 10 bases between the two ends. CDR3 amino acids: CAWSAGHLYGYTF. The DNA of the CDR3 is TGTGCCTGGAGTGCGGGACACCTCTATGGCTACACCTTC. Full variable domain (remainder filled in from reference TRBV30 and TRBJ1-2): SQTIHQWPATLVQPVGSPLSLECTVEGTSNPNLYWYRQAAGRGLQLLFYSVGIGQISSEVPQNLSASRPQDRQFILSSKKLLLSDSGFYLCAWSAGHLYGYTFGSGTRLTVV.

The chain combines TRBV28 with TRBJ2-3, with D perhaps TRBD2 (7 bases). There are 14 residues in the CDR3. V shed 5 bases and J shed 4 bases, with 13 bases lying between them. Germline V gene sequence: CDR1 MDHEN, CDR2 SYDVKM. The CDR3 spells CASSGGALADTQYF. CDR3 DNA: TGTGCCAGCAGTGGGGGGGCCCTCGCAGATACGCAGTATTTT.

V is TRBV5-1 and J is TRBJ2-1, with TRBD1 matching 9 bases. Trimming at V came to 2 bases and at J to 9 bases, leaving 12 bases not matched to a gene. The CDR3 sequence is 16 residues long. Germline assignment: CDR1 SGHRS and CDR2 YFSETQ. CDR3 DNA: TGCGCCAGCAGCTTTACAGGGGGCCGAGAAAGTGGTGAGCAGTTCTTC. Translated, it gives CASSFTGGRESGEQFF.

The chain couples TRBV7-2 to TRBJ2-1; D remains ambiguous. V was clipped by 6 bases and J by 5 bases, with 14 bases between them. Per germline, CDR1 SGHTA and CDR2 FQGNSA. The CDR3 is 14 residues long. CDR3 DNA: TGTGCCAGCAGGCCCTACCTGAGAGACAATGAGCAGTTCTTC. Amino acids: CASRPYLRDNEQFF.

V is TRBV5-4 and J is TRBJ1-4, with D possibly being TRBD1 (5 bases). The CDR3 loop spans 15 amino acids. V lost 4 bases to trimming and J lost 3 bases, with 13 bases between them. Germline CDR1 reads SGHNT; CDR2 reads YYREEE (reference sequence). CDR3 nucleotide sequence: TGTGCCAGCAGCATGACCCCGGGGGCTAATGAAAAACTGTTTTTT. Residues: CASSMTPGANEKLFF. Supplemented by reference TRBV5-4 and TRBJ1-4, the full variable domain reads ETGVTQSPTHLIKTRGQQVTLRCSSQSGHNTVSWYQQALGQGPQFIFQYYREEENGRGNFPPRFSGLQFPNYSSELNVNALELDDSALYLCASSMTPGANEKLFFGSGTQLSVL.

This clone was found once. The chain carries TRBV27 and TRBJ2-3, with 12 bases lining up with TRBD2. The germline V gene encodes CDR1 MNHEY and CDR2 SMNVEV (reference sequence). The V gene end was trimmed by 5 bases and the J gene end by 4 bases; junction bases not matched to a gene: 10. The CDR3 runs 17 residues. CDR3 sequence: CASSLQTSGGLADTQYF. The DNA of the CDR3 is TGTGCCAGCAGTCTACAGACTAGCGGGGGATTAGCAGATACGCAGTATTTT.

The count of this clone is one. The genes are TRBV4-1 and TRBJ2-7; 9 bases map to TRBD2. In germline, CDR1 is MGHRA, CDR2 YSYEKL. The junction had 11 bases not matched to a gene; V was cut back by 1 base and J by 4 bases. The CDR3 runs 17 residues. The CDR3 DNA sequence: TGCGCCAGCAGCCAAGCCCTGGCGGGAGGGACGAGGTACGAGCAGTACTTC. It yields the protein CASSQALAGGTRYEQYF.

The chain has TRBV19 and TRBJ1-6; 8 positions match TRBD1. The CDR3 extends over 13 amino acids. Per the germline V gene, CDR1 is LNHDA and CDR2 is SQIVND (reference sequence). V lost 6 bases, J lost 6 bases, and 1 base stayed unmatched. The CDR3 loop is CASSGQGNSPLHF. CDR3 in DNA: TGTGCCAGTAGCGGACAGGGTAATTCACCCCTCCACTTT.

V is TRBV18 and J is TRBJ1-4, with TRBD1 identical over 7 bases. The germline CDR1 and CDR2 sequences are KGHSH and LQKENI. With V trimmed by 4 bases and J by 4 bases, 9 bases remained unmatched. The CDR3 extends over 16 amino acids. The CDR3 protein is CASSLNGRGFNEKLFF. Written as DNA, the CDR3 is TGTGCCAGCTCACTGAATGGCAGGGGGTTTAATGAAAAACTGTTTTTT.

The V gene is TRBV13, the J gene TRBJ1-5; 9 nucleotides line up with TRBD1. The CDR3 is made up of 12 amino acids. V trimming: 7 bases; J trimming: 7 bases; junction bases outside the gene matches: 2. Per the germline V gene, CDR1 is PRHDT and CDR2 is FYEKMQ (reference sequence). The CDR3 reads CASTTGGQPQHF. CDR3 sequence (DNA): TGTGCCAGCACAACAGGGGGCCAGCCCCAGCATTTT.

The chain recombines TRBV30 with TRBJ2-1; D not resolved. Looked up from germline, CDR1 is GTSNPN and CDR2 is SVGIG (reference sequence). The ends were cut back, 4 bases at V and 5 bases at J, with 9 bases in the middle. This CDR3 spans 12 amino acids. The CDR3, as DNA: TGTGCCTGGAAGCCTCGTAACAATGAGCAGTTCTTC. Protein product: CAWKPRNNEQFF.

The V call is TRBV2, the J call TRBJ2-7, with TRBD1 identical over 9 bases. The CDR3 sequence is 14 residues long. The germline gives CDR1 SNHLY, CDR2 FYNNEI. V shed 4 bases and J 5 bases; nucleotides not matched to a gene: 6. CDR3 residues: CASSAGTGTNEQYF. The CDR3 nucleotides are TGTGCCAGCAGTGCGGGGACAGGGACTAACGAGCAGTACTTC.

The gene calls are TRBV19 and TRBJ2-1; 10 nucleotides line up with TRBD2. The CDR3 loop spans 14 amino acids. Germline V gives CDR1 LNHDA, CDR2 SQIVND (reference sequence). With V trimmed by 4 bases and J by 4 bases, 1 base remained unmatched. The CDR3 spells CASSTSGGYNEQFF. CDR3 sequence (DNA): TGTGCCAGTAGTACTAGCGGGGGTTACAATGAGCAGTTCTTC.

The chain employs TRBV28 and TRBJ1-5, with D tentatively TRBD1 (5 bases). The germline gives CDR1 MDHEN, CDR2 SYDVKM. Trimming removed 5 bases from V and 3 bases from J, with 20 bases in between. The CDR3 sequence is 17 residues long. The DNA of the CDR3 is TGTGCCAGCAGTCCCGCTCGACAGACAGTCAACAATCAGCCCCAGCATTTT. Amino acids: CASSPARQTVNNQPQHF.

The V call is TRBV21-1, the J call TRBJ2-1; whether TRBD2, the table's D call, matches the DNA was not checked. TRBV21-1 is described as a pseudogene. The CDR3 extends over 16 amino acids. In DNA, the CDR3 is TGTGCCACCCGTAGGGGGGCGGGAGAGGAAGTGGATGAGCAGTTCTTC. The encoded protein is CATRRGAGEEVDEQFF.

The CDR3 DNA is TGTGCCAGCAGTTACTCCCTCGATTGGTTTACAGATGGCTACACCTTC. Protein sequence: CASSYSLDWFTDGYTF. The chain has TRBV6-5 and TRBJ1-2; D gene uncertain. V lost 0 bases, J lost 6 bases, and 17 bases lay in between. The CDR3 has 16 residues. The germline V gene has CDR1 MNHEY and CDR2 SVGAGI.

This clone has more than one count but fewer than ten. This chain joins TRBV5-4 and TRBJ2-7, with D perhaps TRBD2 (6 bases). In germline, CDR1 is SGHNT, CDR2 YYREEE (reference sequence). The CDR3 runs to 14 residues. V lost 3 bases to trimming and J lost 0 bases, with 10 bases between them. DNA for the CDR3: TGTGCCAGCAGCTCTAGCGAAAGCTCCTACGAGCAGTACTTC. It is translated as CASSSSESSYEQYF.

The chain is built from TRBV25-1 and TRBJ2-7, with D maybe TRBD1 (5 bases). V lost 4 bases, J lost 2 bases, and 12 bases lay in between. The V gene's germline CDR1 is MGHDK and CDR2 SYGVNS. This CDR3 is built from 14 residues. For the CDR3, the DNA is TGTGCCAGCAGTGTATCAGGGAAAACCTACGAGCAGTACTTC. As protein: CASSVSGKTYEQYF.

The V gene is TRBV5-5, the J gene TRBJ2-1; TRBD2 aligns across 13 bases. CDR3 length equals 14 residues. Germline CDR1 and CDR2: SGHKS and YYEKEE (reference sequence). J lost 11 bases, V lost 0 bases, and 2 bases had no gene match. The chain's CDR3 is CASSLELAGGKQFF. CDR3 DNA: TGTGCCAGCAGCTTGGAACTAGCGGGAGGGAAGCAGTTCTTC.